This entry lists 15 T cell receptor beta chains sequenced from one sample in a study of OX40 agonist ivuxolimab in advanced cancers. Libraries were prepared by immunoSEQ multiplex PCR; TCRdb keeps only in-frame clonotypes and omits some of them. Altogether tens of thousands of clones are present, 88% being singletons, with the ten largest covering over 0.75%. This specimen was CD4+ or CD8+ T cells sorted from blood, taken in a trial of the OX40 agonist ivuxolimab. The receptors shown here come from an adult with an advanced solid tumor such as melanoma, head and neck, liver or kidney cancer.

The chain has TRBV5-8 and TRBJ1-3; 7 bases match TRBD1. The J segment lost 2 bases and the V segment lost 3 bases, leaving 5 bases of the junction unmatched. Germline V gene data show CDR1 as SGHTS and CDR2 as YDEGEE. CDR3 length: 15 amino acids. In nucleotides, the CDR3 is TGTGCCAGCAGCTCGGGGACAGTCGCTGGAAACACCATATATTTT. Amino acid sequence: CASSSGTVAGNTIYF.

This chain uses TRBV1 with TRBJ2-1. TRBV1 is reported as a pseudogene. The CDR3 contains 12 residues. DNA for the CDR3: TGCACCAGCAGCCATAAGGGCCCATTTGAGTTCTTC. The encoded protein is CTSSHKGPFEFF.

The chain recombines TRBV5-1 with TRBJ1-1; D uncertain. The V end lost 4 bases, the J end lost 1 base, and 14 bases lay between the germline ends. The CDR3 totals 15 residues. The germline V gene has CDR1 SGHRS and CDR2 YFSETQ. The CDR3 DNA reads as TGCGCCAGCAGCCTTGTCCAGACTGGGAACACTGAAGCTTTCTTT. Translated: CASSLVQTGNTEAFF.

This sequence joins TRBV12-5 and TRBJ2-1, with D hard to call. Germline V gene sequence: CDR1 LGHNT, CDR2 FRNRAP. The CDR3 has 12 residues. V gave up 0 bases and J gave up 7 bases, with 4 bases separating them. This chain's CDR3 is CASGLVGNEQFF. The CDR3 DNA reads as TGTGCTAGTGGTTTGGTGGGTAATGAGCAGTTCTTC.

The V gene is TRBV19, the J gene TRBJ1-5; tentatively, D is TRBD1 (6 bases). The CDR3 has 15 residues. Germline CDR1 and CDR2: LNHDA and SQIVND (reference sequence). Trimming took off 6 bases at V and 6 bases at J, with 18 bases between the two ends. The CDR3 DNA reads as TGTGCCAGTAGCTTCCCCAGAACCAGGGGTCAGCCCCAGCATTTT. Its protein is CASSFPRTRGQPQHF. The full variable domain, its missing parts supplied by reference TRBV19 and TRBJ1-5, is DGGITQSPKYLFRKEGQNVTLSCEQNLNHDAMYWYRQDPGQGLRLIYYSQIVNDFQKGDIAEGYSVSREKKESFPLTVTSAQKNPTAFYLCASSFPRTRGQPQHFGDGTRLSIL.

V usage is TRBV28 and J usage is TRBJ1-5; D gene ambiguous. V lost 5 bases and J 6 bases, leaving 8 bases between the germline ends. This CDR3 has 12 amino acids. Germline V gene data show CDR1 as MDHEN and CDR2 as SYDVKM. The CDR3 nucleotides read TGTGCCAGCAGTACTCACGGTCAGCCCCAGCATTTT. Protein product: CASSTHGQPQHF.

The chain links TRBV28 to TRBJ1-2; TRBD1 matches at 10 bases. V dropped 3 bases and J dropped 6; count of bases not matched to a gene: 7. Germline CDR1 is MDHEN and CDR2 is SYDVKM. The CDR3 totals 15 residues. CDR3: CASSFMTGGSNGYTF. CDR3 nucleotide sequence: TGTGCCAGCAGTTTCATGACAGGGGGCTCAAATGGCTACACCTTC.

The chain is built from TRBV11-2 and TRBJ1-5, with 8 bases aligning to TRBD1. V lost 5 bases to trimming and J lost 4 bases; unmatched junction nucleotides: 4. CDR3 length: 14 amino acids. The germline gives CDR1 SGHAT, CDR2 FQNNGV. The DNA for the CDR3 is TGTGCCAGCAGCCGCACAGGGGGAAATCAGCCCCAGCATTTT. It translates to CASSRTGGNQPQHF. Complete variable domain (other parts from reference TRBV11-2 and TRBJ1-5): EAGVAQSPRYKIIEKRQSVAFWCNPISGHATLYWYQQILGQGPKLLIQFQNNGVVDDSQLPKDRFSAERLKGVDSTLKIQPAKLEDSAVYLCASSRTGGNQPQHFGDGTRLSIL.

Only one count was recorded for this clone. J is TRBJ2-2 and V is TRBV2; D is perhaps TRBD2 (5 bases). CDR3 size: 14 residues. Germline CDR1 SNHLY, CDR2 FYNNEI. V lost 7 bases to trimming and J lost 2 bases, with 11 bases between them. CDR3 sequence: CASKGSVNTGELFF. For the CDR3, the DNA is TGTGCCAGCAAGGGTAGCGTAAACACCGGGGAGCTGTTTTTT. The full variable domain, in which reference TRBV2 and TRBJ2-2 provide the parts outside the CDR3, is EPEVTQTPSHQVTQMGQEVILRCVPISNHLYFYWYRQILGQKVEFLVSFYNNEISEKSEIFDDQFSVERPDGSNFTLKIRSTKLEDSAMYFCASKGSVNTGELFFGEGSRLTVL.

This sequence joins TRBV28 and TRBJ2-7; 8 bases agree with TRBD2. V lost 11 bases to trimming and J lost 4 bases; unmatched junction nucleotides: 10. The V gene's germline CDR1 is MDHEN and CDR2 SYDVKM. CDR3 size: 13 residues. CDR3 sequence: CASSGGARYEQYF. In nucleotides, the CDR3 is TGTGCCTCCTCCGGGGGGGCGCGGTACGAGCAGTACTTC.

This clone was found once. The rearrangement joins TRBV18 to TRBJ2-7; either TRBD1 or TRBD2 may supply D (5 bases each). This CDR3 has 12 residues. The V gene lost 3 bases and the J gene lost 6 bases, with 9 bases spanning the gap. Germline CDR1 KGHSH, CDR2 LQKENI. The CDR3 bases are TGTGCCAGCTCACCTTCCGGGACCGAGCAGTACTTC. Its protein is CASSPSGTEQYF. Based on the CDR3 plus reference TRBV18 and TRBJ2-7, the full variable domain is NAGVMQNPRHLVRRRGQEARLRCSPMKGHSHVYWYRQLPEEGLKFMVYLQKENIIDESGMPKERFSAEFPKEGPSILRIQQVVRGDSAAYFCASSPSGTEQYFGPGTRLTVT.

This clone is a singleton in its sample. This sequence joins TRBV6-1 and TRBJ2-4; possibly TRBD2 for D (5 bases). V lost 3 bases and J 4 bases, leaving 19 bases between the germline ends. The CDR3 totals 17 residues. Germline CDR1 is MNHNS and CDR2 is SASEGT. Written as DNA, the CDR3 is TGTGCCAGCAGTGACTTATTGAGGGAGAGGCTGAAAAACATTCAGTACTTC. This codes for CASSDLLRERLKNIQYF.

The chain recombines TRBV7-6 with TRBJ2-1; D possibly corresponds to TRBD2 (6 bases). The germline gives CDR1 SGHVS, CDR2 FNYEAQ. This CDR3 has 15 amino acids. Trimming shortened V by 2 bases and J by 8 bases, and 16 bases separated the two germline ends. The CDR3, as DNA: TGTGCCAGCAGCTTACGGGCCCCACCGGGAGATGAGCAGTTCTTC. It translates to CASSLRAPPGDEQFF.

The rearrangement links TRBV14 to TRBJ1-1; D call uncertain. This CDR3 has 15 amino acids. Germline lookup yields CDR1 SGHDN and CDR2 FVKESK. The V end was cut by 4 bases, the J end by 2 bases, with 14 bases between. The CDR3 DNA follows: TGTGCCAGCAGCCTAGACGGGAGACCTAACACTGAAGCTTTCTTT. Protein sequence: CASSLDGRPNTEAFF.

The chain has TRBV5-6 and TRBJ1-1; D is unclear. CDR3 length: 13 residues. V lost 3 bases and J lost 2, with 8 bases in between. The germline V gene has CDR1 SGHDT and CDR2 YYEEEE. DNA for the CDR3: TGTGCCAGCAGCTGGCAGCTCAACACTGAAGCTTTCTTT. This translates into CASSWQLNTEAFF.